This TCR beta chain derives from a study of blood T cell repertoires in COVID-19. In the study overall: Both acute and convalescent COVID-19 samples were obtained from the United States, Italy and Spain. T cells, B-cell-depleted T cells, or PBMCs supplied cDNA or gDNA.

Per the study methods: Using reference gene primer amplification, nucleated cell counts were estimated. Produced via immunoSEQ multiplex PCR; TCRdb's table is partial and in-frame only. V, J and clone size are those of that table, while D and trimming were read from the DNA. The sample carries 250,000 to 350,000 clones, 75% to 90% recorded once. This CDR3 has 14 residues. J was trimmed by 4 bases and V by 3 bases; bases with no gene match: 3. Germline-derived CDR1 and CDR2 are MNHNS and SASEGT. V is TRBV6-1 and J is TRBJ1-5, with 7 nucleotides matching TRBD1. The sample comprised peripheral blood. The origin of this receptor is a woman under 40 with active or convalescent COVID-19. The CDR3 DNA sequence: TGTGCCAGCAGTGAGGACAGGCAGAATCAGCCCCAGCATTTT. Amino acid sequence: CASSEDRQNQPQHF.